Presented here are 5 T cell receptor beta chains from one specimen sequenced in a study of B cell selection in AIRE deficiency. Regulatory T cells were sorted as CD4+CD25hiCD127low/negative cells. The data were produced by immunoSEQ multiplex PCR, yet TCRdb's version contains in-frame clones alone and is incomplete. The table records 20,000 to 25,000 clones, roughly 93% of them present only once. The sequenced sample consisted of Tregs sorted from PBMCs. The source of these receptors is a human donor with AIRE deficiency.

V gene TRBV20-1 combines with J gene TRBJ2-7; D remains ambiguous. CDR1 is DFQATT, CDR2 SNEGSKA, per germline (reference sequence). V was shortened by 6 bases and J by 3 bases, with 9 bases between the two germline ends. The CDR3 length is 11 residues. CDR3 loop: CSAHHFYEQYF. CDR3 in DNA: TGCAGTGCGCACCATTTCTACGAGCAGTACTTC.

The chain uses TRBV19 and TRBJ2-2; D might be TRBD1 (7 bases). Germline assignment: CDR1 LNHDA and CDR2 SQIVND (reference sequence). This CDR3 is built from 19 residues. The V gene lost 10 bases and the J gene lost 7 bases, with 34 bases spanning the gap. The CDR3 loop is CATQHQRGKQGIIGGELFF. CDR3 DNA sequence: TGTGCCACCCAGCACCAGCGCGGGAAACAGGGGATCATCGGCGGGGAGCTGTTTTTT. Full variable domain (remainder filled in from reference TRBV19 and TRBJ2-2): DGGITQSPKYLFRKEGQNVTLSCEQNLNHDAMYWYRQDPGQGLRLIYYSQIVNDFQKGDIAEGYSVSREKKESFPLTVTSAQKNPTAFYLCATQHQRGKQGIIGGELFFGEGSRLTVL.

The gene calls are TRBV7-9 and TRBJ1-4, with D possibly TRBD1 on 5 matching bases. Trimming stripped 5 bases from V and 4 bases from J, with 23 bases between. This CDR3 has 18 amino acids. Per germline, CDR1 SEHNR and CDR2 FQNEAQ (reference sequence). CDR3 in amino acids: CASSPREPGISINEKLFF. The CDR3 DNA follows: TGTGCCAGCAGCCCGAGGGAGCCAGGGATATCGATTAATGAAAAACTGTTTTTT.

The chain carries TRBV6-5 and TRBJ1-1; no definite D call. The germline gives CDR1 MNHEY, CDR2 SVGAGI. Trimming removed 7 bases from V and 4 bases from J, with 10 bases in between. The length of the CDR3 is 12 residues. In DNA form, the CDR3 reads TGTGCCAGCACTGGTTTGGGCACTGAAGCTTTCTTT. Translated, it gives CASTGLGTEAFF.

The V gene is TRBV4-1, the J gene TRBJ1-2; no clear D gene. Germline CDR1 is MGHRA and CDR2 is YSYEKL. Trimming shortened V by 3 bases and J by 4 bases, and 15 bases separated the two germline ends. The CDR3 contains 15 residues. This CDR3 reads CASSQDPGRSYGYTF. The DNA of the CDR3 is TGCGCCAGCAGCCAGGACCCCGGACGGAGCTATGGCTACACCTTC.